This is a list of T cell receptor beta chains from one sample in a study of blood T cells in healthy people across ages. TCRdb re-analysed the 5' RACE reads in MiXCR, keeping a single row per CDR3 protein. The sample shows some 1.7 million distinct CDR3 sequences, 28% of them seen only once. What was sequenced was blood. These receptors were collected from a woman aged 30 to 39 in good health. Each CDR3 is given with its conserved first and last residue. D genes are given only for firm matches. Size is omitted from some rows. Given values are once, few, many or a class for expanded clones.

J | size | D | V | CDR3 | DNA
TRBJ2-1 | NA | TRBD2 | TRBV6-5 | CASSGGALSVEQFF | TGTGCCAGCAGCGGGGGGGCCCTATCGGTTGAGCAGTTCTTC
TRBJ2-5 | NA | TRBD2 | TRBV12-3/TRBV12-4 | CASSLGGRALETQYF | TGTGCCAGCAGTTTAGGCGGGAGGGCCTTAGAGACCCAGTACTTC
TRBJ1-3 | NA | TRBD1 | TRBV12-3/TRBV12-4 | CASSSRQGRPSGNTIYF | TGTGCCAGCAGTTCAAGACAGGGACGACCTTCAGGAAACACCATATATTTT
TRBJ2-7 | many | NA | TRBV14 | CASSQTGEQYF | TGTGCCAGCAGCCAAACCGGCGAGCAGTACTTC
TRBJ2-7 | NA | NA | TRBV5-1 | CASSPFGGDYEQYF | TGCGCCAGCAGCCCATTCGGGGGCGACTACGAGCAGTACTTC
TRBJ2-7 | few | TRBD1 | TRBV14 | CASSQEFGTGGDSREQYF | TGTGCCAGCAGCCAAGAATTTGGGACAGGGGGCGATTCCCGCGAGCAGTACTTC
TRBJ1-1 | once | TRBD1 | TRBV12-3/TRBV12-4 | CASSQGAGKGTEAFF | TGTGCCAGCAGTCAGGGGGCCGGAAAGGGCACTGAAGCTTTCTTT
TRBJ2-7 | NA | NA | TRBV2 | CASSEGRQYEQYF | TGTGCCAGCAGTGAAGGGCGGCAGTACGAGCAGTACTTC
TRBJ2-1 | NA | NA | TRBV7-9 | CASSVVWGAVSYNEQFF | TGTGCCAGCAGCGTAGTTTGGGGGGCCGTTAGCTACAATGAGCAGTTCTTC
TRBJ2-1 | NA | NA | TRBV11-2 | CASSPAYGAPNNEQFF | TGTGCCAGCAGCCCCGCCTACGGGGCTCCGAACAATGAGCAGTTCTTC
TRBJ2-1 | NA | NA | TRBV24-1 | CATSDYNWDDEQFF | TGTGCCACCAGTGATTATAACTGGGACGATGAGCAGTTCTTC
TRBJ1-5 | few | NA | TRBV15 | CATSRDLGFSNQPQHF | TGTGCCACCAGCAGAGATCTCGGGTTTAGCAATCAGCCCCAGCATTTT
TRBJ1-4 | NA | NA | TRBV20-1 | CSARRWCDNEKLFF | TGCAGTGCTCGAAGGTGGTGTGATAATGAAAAACTGTTTTTT
TRBJ2-7 | many | NA | TRBV9 | CASSVAGQPTYEQYF | TGTGCCAGCAGCGTAGCAGGACAGCCCACCTACGAGCAGTACTTC
TRBJ2-1 | few | NA | TRBV7-9 | CASSLRGGPSSEQFF | TGTGCCAGCAGCTTACGGGGTGGACCTTCGAGTGAGCAGTTCTTC
TRBJ1-2 | NA | NA | TRBV5-1 | CASSWQGRRGYTF | TGCGCCAGCAGCTGGCAGGGGCGGAGAGGCTACACCTTC
TRBJ2-5 | NA | NA | TRBV10-3 | CATRTNQETQYF | TGTGCCACCAGGACTAATCAAGAGACCCAGTACTTC
TRBJ1-2 | NA | TRBD1 | TRBV12-3/TRBV12-4 | CASNIRDRDNYGYTF | TGTGCCAGCAATATAAGGGACAGGGATAACTATGGCTACACCTTC
TRBJ2-3 | NA | NA | TRBV4-1 | CASSHVPNGEATDTQYF | TGCGCCAGCAGCCACGTACCCAACGGGGAGGCCACAGATACGCAGTATTTT
TRBJ2-5 | few | TRBD2 | TRBV3-1 | CASSQVSGGDQETQYF | TGTGCCAGCAGCCAAGTGAGCGGGGGGGACCAAGAGACCCAGTACTTC
TRBJ2-1 | NA | TRBD2 | TRBV10-3 | CAISLGTSDRNEQFF | TGTGCCATCAGCTTAGGGACTAGCGACAGGAATGAGCAGTTCTTC
TRBJ2-7 | NA | NA | TRBV7-2 | CASSLEGGTGQYF | TGTGCCAGCAGCCTCGAGGGGGGGACTGGGCAGTACTTC
TRBJ2-1 | NA | TRBD1 | TRBV20-1 | CSARPGTAPYNEQFF | TGCAGTGCTAGACCCGGGACAGCGCCTTACAATGAGCAGTTCTTC
TRBJ2-1 | NA | NA | TRBV12-5 | CASGLTGSREQFF | TGTGCTAGTGGCCTAACAGGGTCCCGCGAGCAGTTCTTC
TRBJ2-3 | few | TRBD2 | TRBV9 | CASSSLSFPGGPVDTQYF | TGTGCCAGCAGCAGCCTCTCGTTCCCGGGAGGGCCGGTTGATACGCAGTATTTT
TRBJ2-7 | many | NA | TRBV6-6 | CASSTDYEQYF | TGTGCCAGCAGCACAGATTACGAGCAGTACTTC
TRBJ2-1 | NA | NA | TRBV5-1 | CASSLVEGGGNEQFF | TGCGCCAGCAGCTTGGTGGAGGGAGGGGGCAATGAGCAGTTCTTC
TRBJ2-7 | many | NA | TRBV10-3 | CAIINEFSYEQYF | TGTGCCATCATTAACGAATTCTCCTACGAGCAGTACTTC
TRBJ1-2 | NA | NA | TRBV25-1 | CASSYPGTFDGYTF | TGTGCCAGCAGTTACCCGGGGACCTTCGATGGCTACACCTTC